This T cell receptor beta chain was found in a study of T cell changes during pregnancy in multiple sclerosis (dated by TCRdb to about 2019). As for the study more broadly: The study examined how the T cell repertoire changed over the course of pregnancy in women with multiple sclerosis.

The V and J ends are trimmed by 3 bases and 5 bases, leaving 19 bases between them. The CDR3 runs 16 residues from the cysteine to the phenylalanine. Here the CDR3 DNA is all that survives: 48 bases in frame from base 1. CDR1 and CDR2 were assigned from the germline V gene as KGHSH and LQKENI. The library came from the immunoSEQ multiplex PCR assay. Here the immuneACCESS table is served through TCRdb, limited to in-frame sequences with V and J called. Missing clones are a known gap in these copies; in checked studies unresolved V genes cover under half, and the rest lacks a known reason. The sample table records under 60,000 clones; approximately 94% of these occur just once. The top ten hold less than 0.4% of the sample. Notes on this clone: The antigen this receptor binds is unknown. The record has no base qualities; no much larger clone is one base away.

Rearrangement joined TRBV18 to TRBJ2-5, with TRBD1 tentatively as D gene (7 bases match). The sequencing here drew on CD4+ T cells from peripheral blood mononuclear cells, taken in the third trimester of pregnancy. The receptor comes from a female donor with multiple sclerosis, enrolled in a pregnancy study. At the DNA level, the sequence is TGTGCCAGCTCACCTCGACTAGGGGGCGCCGGGGAGACCCAGTACTTC. Protein translation: CASSPRLGGAGETQYF.